What follows describes a single T cell receptor (beta chain). The antigen remains unidentified. This entry is derived from a study of post-analysis software for immune sequencing data. Across the whole study: Progressive-relapsing, secondary progressive and relapsing-remitting multiple sclerosis were among the disease courses included.

Germline-derived CDR1 and CDR2 are LNHDA and SQIVND (reference sequence). The CDR3 runs to 14 residues. Trimming shortened V by 9 bases and J by 2 bases, and 16 bases separated the two germline ends. Whole-study findings and limits: A few TRBV segments appeared more often in patients than in controls, and TRBV5-6, TRBV5-1 and TRBV20-1 were among these. People with multiple sclerosis had a significantly lower normalized Chao1 diversity than controls did. By F measure, strong co-clustering occurred among samples prepared in the same batch.

Unique molecular identifiers were present in the TCR beta cDNA libraries. Input of roughly 0.85 to 11 million T cells yielded some 500,000 cDNA molecules. TCRdb redid the calling of the PCR reads with MiXCR, one entry per CDR3 protein. The table lists a few hundred thousand distinct CDR3 sequences, 39% of them singletons. Sample: blood. This TCR was sampled from a girl aged 2 to 10 with multiple sclerosis. This rearrangement joins TRBV19 to TRBJ2-5; D is ambiguous. As DNA, the CDR3 is TGTGCCAGCTCAGACTCCCGGGCTCAAGAGACCCAGTACTTC. Translating it yields CASSDSRAQETQYF. The full variable domain, completed using reference TRBV19 and TRBJ2-5, is DGGITQSPKYLFRKEGQNVTLSCEQNLNHDAMYWYRQDPGQGLRLIYYSQIVNDFQKGDIAEGYSVSREKKESFPLTVTSAQKNPTAFYLCASSDSRAQETQYFGPGTRLLVL.